The sample holds many counts of the clone carrying this T cell receptor beta chain. Multiplex PCR with BIOMED2 TRB-A/B primer pools amplified TRB rearrangements. TCRdb reprocessed the multiplex PCR reads via MiXCR and lists one record per CDR3 protein. The sample carries 800 to 1,100 distinct CDR3 sequences, around 20% recorded once. These data come from a study of T and B cells in COVID-19 patients. Trimming left V 6 bases short and J 3 bases short, with 6 bases between. This CDR3 comprises 12 residues. Germline assignment: CDR1 MNHNY and CDR2 SVGAGI (reference sequence). Blood genomic DNA input for TRB amplification was about 240-550 ng.

This TCR was sampled from a human donor with active COVID-19. The donor label of this sample is uncertain. The sequenced material came from blood. The J gene is TRBJ1-5, the V gene TRBV6-6; no clear D. The CDR3 is CASRDLNQPQHF. Written as DNA, the CDR3 is TGTGCCAGCAGGGACCTCAATCAGCCCCAGCATTTT.